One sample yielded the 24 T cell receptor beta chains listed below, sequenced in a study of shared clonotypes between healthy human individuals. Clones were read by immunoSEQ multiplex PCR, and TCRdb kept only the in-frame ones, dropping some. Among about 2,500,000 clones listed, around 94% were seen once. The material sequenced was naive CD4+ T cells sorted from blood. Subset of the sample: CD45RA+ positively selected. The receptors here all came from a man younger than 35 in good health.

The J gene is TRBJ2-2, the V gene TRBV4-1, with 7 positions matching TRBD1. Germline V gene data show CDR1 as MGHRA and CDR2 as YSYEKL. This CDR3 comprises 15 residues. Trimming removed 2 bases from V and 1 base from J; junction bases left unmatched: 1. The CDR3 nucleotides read TGCGCCAGCAGCCAAAACAGGGGGAACACCGGGGAGCTGTTTTTT. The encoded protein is CASSQNRGNTGELFF.

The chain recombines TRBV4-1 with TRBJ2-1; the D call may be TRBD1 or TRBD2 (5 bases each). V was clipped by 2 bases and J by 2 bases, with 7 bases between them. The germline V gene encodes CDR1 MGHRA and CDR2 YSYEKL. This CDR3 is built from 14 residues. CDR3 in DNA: TGCGCCAGCAGCCAACAGGGAGCCTACAATGAGCAGTTCTTC. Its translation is CASSQQGAYNEQFF.

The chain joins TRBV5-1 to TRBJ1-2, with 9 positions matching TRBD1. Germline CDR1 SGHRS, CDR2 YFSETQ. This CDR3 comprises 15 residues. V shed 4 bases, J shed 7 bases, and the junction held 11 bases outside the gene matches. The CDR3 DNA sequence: TGCGCCAGCAGCAATTTGGGACAGGGAGGCGTTGGCTACACCTTC. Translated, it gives CASSNLGQGGVGYTF.

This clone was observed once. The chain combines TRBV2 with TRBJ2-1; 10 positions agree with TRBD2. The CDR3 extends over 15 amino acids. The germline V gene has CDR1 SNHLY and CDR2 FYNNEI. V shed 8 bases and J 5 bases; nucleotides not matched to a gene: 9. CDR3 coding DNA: TGTGCCAGCGGGCAGCTAGCGGGGGCCAACAATGAGCAGTTCTTC. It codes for CASGQLAGANNEQFF.

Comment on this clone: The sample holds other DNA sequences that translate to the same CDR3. The CDR3 DNA reads as TGCGCCAGCAGCTTGGAAGGGCTAAACACTGAAGCTTTCTTT. As protein: CASSLEGLNTEAFF. V gene TRBV5-1 combines with J gene TRBJ1-1; D not resolved. Germline CDR1 reads SGHRS; CDR2 reads YFSETQ. The CDR3 covers 14 residues. V lost 0 bases, J lost 2 bases, and 8 bases lay in between.

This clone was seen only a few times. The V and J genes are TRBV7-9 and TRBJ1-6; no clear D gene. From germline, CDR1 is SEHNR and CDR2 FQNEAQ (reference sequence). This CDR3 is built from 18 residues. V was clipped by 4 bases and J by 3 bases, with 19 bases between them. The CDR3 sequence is CASSSSVRAEDYNSPLHF. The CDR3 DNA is TGTGCCAGCAGCTCCTCCGTTAGGGCGGAGGACTATAATTCACCCCTCCACTTT.

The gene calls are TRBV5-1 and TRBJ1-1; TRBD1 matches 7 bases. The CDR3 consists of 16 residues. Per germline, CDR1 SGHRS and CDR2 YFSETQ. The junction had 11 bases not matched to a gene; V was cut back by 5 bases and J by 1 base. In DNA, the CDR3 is TGCGCCAGCAGTTACTCCGGGACAGATGGGAACACTGAAGCTTTCTTT. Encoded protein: CASSYSGTDGNTEAFF. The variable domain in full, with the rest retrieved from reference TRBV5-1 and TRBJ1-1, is KAGVTQTPRYLIKTRGQQVTLSCSPISGHRSVSWYQQTPGQGLQFLFEYFSETQRNKGNFPGRFSGRQFSNSRSEMNVSTLELGDSALYLCASSYSGTDGNTEAFFGQGTRLTVV.

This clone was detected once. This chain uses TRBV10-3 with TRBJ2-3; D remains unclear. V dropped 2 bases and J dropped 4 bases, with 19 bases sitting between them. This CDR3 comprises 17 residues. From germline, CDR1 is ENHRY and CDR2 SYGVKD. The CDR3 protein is CAISETTAMGRSDTQYF. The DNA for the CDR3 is TGTGCCATCAGTGAGACCACCGCTATGGGTCGCTCAGATACGCAGTATTTT.

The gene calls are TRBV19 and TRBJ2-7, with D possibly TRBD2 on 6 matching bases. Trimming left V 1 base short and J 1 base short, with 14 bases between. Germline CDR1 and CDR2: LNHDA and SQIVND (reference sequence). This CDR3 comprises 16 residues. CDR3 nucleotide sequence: TGTGCCAGTAGTATAGCTGGGACTGTCGCGTCCTACGAGCAGTACTTC. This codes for CASSIAGTVASYEQYF.

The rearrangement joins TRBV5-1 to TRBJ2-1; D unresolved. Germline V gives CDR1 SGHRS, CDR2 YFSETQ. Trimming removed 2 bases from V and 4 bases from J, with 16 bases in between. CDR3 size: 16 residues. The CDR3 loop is CASSLDSPVQYNEQFF. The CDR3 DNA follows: TGCGCCAGCAGCTTAGACTCCCCGGTCCAATACAATGAGCAGTTCTTC.

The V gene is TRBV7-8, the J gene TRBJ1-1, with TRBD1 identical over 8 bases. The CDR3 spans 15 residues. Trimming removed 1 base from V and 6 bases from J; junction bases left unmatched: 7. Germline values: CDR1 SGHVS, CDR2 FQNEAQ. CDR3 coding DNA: TGTGCCAGCAGCTTAGATCTCCCGGGACAGGCTGAAGCTTTCTTT. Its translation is CASSLDLPGQAEAFF.

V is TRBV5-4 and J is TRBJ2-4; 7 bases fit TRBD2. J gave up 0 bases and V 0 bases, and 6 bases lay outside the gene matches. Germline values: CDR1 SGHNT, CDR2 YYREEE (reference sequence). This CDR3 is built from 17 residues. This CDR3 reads CASSLGGGRIAKNIQYF. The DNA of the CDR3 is TGTGCCAGCAGCTTGGGGGGAGGGAGGATAGCCAAAAACATTCAGTACTTC.

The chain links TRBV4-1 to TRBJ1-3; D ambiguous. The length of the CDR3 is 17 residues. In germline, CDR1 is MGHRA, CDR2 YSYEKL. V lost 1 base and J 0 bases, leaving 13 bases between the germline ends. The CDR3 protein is CASSQGRATNSGNTIYF. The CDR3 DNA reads TGCGCCAGCAGCCAAGGAAGGGCCACCAACTCTGGAAACACCATATATTTT.

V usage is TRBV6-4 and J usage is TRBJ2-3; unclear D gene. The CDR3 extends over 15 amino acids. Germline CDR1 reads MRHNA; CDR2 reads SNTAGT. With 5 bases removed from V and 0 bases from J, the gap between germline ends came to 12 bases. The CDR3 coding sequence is TGTGCCAGCAGTAGAACAGTTGGGAGCACAGATACGCAGTATTTT. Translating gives CASSRTVGSTDTQYF.

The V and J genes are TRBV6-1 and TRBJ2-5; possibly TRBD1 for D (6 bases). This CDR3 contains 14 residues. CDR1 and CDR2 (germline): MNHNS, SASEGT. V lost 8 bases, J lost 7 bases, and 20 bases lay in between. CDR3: CASLSGASGGTQYF. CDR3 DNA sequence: TGTGCCAGCCTATCAGGGGCCAGTGGCGGGACCCAGTACTTC.

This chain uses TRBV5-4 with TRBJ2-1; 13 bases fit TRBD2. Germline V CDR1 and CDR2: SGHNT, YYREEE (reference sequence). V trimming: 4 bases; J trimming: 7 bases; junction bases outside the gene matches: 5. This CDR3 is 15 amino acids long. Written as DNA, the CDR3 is TGTGCCAGCAGCCTACTAGCGGGAGGGCATAATGAGCAGTTCTTC. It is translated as CASSLLAGGHNEQFF.

The DNA of the CDR3 is TGCAGCGTTGAATCGGAAGCTAATCAGCCCCAGCATTTT. Amino acids: CSVESEANQPQHF. The chain couples TRBV29-1 to TRBJ1-5; the D is unclear. Trimming stripped 2 bases from V and 4 bases from J, with 9 bases between. This CDR3 region has 13 residues. Germline loops: CDR1 SQVTM, CDR2 ANQGSEA.

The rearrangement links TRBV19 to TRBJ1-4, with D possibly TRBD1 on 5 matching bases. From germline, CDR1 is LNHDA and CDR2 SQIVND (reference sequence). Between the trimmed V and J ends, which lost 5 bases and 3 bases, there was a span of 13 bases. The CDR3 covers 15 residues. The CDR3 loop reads CASSPGGNSNEKLFF. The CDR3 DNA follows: TGTGCCAGTAGTCCCGGGGGGAACTCTAATGAAAAACTGTTTTTT.

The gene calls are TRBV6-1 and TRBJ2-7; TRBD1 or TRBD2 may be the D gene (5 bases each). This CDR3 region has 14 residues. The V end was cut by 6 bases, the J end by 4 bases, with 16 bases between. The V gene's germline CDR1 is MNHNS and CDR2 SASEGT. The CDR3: CASRPGTGRYEQYF. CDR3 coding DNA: TGTGCCAGCAGACCCGGGACGGGACGTTACGAGCAGTACTTC.

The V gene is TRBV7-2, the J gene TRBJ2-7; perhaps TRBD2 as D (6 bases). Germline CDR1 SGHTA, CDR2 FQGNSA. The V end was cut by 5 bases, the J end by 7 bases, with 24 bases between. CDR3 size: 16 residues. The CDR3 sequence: CASSKWGENNLREQYF. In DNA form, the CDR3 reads TGTGCCAGCAGCAAATGGGGGGAAAACAACTTGAGGGAGCAGTACTTC.

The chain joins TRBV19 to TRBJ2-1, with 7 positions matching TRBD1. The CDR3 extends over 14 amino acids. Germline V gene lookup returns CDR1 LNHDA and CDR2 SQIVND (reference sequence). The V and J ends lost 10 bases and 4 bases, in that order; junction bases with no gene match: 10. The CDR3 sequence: CATQPGQSYNEQFF. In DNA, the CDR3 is TGTGCCACCCAACCGGGACAGTCTTACAATGAGCAGTTCTTC.

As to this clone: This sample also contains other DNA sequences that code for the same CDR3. CDR3 residues: CASSRTGDGYTF. DNA of the CDR3: TGTGCCAGCAGCCGGACAGGGGACGGCTACACCTTC. This chain connects TRBV6-5 to TRBJ1-2; 9 bases are a match to TRBD1. V gave up 6 bases and J gave up 8 bases; unmatched junction bases: 4. CDR1 and CDR2 (germline): MNHEY, SVGAGI. The length of the CDR3 is 12 residues.

In DNA form, the CDR3 reads TGTGCCAGCGGGACTCAAATCTCTGGGGCCAACGTCCTGACTTTC. Protein product: CASGTQISGANVLTF. This sequence joins TRBV10-3 and TRBJ2-6; D is perhaps TRBD2 (6 bases). This CDR3 contains 15 residues. Germline lookup yields CDR1 ENHRY and CDR2 SYGVKD. Trimming shortened V by 10 bases and J by 0 bases, and 13 bases separated the two germline ends.

The CDR3 spells CASGDLAGGKSSYNEQFF. In DNA form, the CDR3 reads TGTGCCAGTGGGGATCTAGCGGGGGGGAAGTCCTCCTACAATGAGCAGTTCTTC. V usage is TRBV19 and J usage is TRBJ2-1; 12 bases agree with TRBD2. This CDR3 spans 18 amino acids. In germline, CDR1 is LNHDA, CDR2 SQIVND (reference sequence). Germline trimming cut 8 bases from V and 0 bases from J; bases unmatched to any gene: 11. The whole variable domain, filled in from reference TRBV19 and TRBJ2-1, reads DGGITQSPKYLFRKEGQNVTLSCEQNLNHDAMYWYRQDPGQGLRLIYYSQIVNDFQKGDIAEGYSVSREKKESFPLTVTSAQKNPTAFYLCASGDLAGGKSSYNEQFFGPGTRLTVL.